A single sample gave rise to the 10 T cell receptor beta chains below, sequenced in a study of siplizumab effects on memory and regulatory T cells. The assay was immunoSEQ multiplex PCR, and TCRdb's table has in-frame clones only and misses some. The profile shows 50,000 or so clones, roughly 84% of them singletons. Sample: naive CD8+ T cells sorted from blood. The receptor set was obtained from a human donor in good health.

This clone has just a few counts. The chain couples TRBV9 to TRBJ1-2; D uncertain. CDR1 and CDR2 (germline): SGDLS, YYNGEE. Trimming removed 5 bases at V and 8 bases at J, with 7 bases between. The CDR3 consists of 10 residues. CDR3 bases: TGTGCCAGCAGGGGAGGAGGCTACACCTTC. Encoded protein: CASRGGGYTF.

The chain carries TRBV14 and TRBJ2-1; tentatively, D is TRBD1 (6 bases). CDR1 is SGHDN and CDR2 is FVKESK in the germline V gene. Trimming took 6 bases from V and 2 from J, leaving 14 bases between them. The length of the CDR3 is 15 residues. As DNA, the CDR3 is TGTGCCAGCAGTAGACAGGTCTATGCCTACAATGAGCAGTTCTTC. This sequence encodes CASSRQVYAYNEQFF.

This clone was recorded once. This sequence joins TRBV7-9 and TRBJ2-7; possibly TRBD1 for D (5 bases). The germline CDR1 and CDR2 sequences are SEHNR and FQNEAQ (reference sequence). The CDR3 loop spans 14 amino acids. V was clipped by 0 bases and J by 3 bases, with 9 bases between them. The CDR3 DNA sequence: TGTGCCAGCAGCTTAGCAGGCAGGGACTACGAGCAGTACTTC. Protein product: CASSLAGRDYEQYF.

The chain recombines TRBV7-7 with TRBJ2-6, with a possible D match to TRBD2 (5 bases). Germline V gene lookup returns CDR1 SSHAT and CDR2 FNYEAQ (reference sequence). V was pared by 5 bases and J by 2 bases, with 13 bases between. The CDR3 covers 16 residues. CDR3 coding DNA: TGTGCCAGCAGCCCAGAGTTCGGGACTGGGGCCAACGTCCTGACTTTC. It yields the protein CASSPEFGTGANVLTF.

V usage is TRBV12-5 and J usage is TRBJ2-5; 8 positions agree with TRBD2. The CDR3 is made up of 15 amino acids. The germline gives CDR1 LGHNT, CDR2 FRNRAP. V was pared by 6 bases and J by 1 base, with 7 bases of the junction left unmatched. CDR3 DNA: TGTGCTAGTGGCCCTAGCGGGCACGCCCAAGAGACCCAGTACTTC. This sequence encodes CASGPSGHAQETQYF.

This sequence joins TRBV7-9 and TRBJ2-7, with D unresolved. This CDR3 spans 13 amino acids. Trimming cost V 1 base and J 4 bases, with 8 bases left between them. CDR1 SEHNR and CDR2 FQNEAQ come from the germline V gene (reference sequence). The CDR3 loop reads CASSLEAPYEQYF. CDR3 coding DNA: TGTGCCAGCAGCTTAGAAGCACCTTACGAGCAGTACTTC.

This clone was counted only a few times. CDR3 sequence reads: CATPPRNTEAFF. DNA of the CDR3: TGTGCCACCCCGCCGAGGAACACTGAAGCTTTCTTT. The chain couples TRBV13 to TRBJ1-1; D call uncertain. The CDR3 loop spans 12 amino acids. V lost 10 bases and J 1 base, leaving 10 bases between the germline ends. Germline V gene data show CDR1 as PRHDT and CDR2 as FYEKMQ (reference sequence).

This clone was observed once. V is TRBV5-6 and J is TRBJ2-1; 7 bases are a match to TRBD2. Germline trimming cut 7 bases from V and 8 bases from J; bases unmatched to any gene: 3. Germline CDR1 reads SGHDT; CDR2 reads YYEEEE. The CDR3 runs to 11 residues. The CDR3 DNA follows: TGTGCCAGCTCTCGGGGGGATGAGCAGTTCTTC. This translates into CASSRGDEQFF. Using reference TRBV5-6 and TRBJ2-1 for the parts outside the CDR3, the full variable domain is DAGVTQSPTHLIKTRGQQVTLRCSPKSGHDTVSWYQQALGQGPQFIFQYYEEEERQRGNFPDRFSGHQFPNYSSELNVNALLLGDSALYLCASSRGDEQFFGPGTRLTVL.

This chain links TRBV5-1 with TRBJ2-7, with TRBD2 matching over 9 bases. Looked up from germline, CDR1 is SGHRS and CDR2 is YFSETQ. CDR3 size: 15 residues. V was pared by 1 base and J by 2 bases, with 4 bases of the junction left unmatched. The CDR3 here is CASSLWASGAYEQYF. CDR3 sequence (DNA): TGCGCCAGCAGCTTGTGGGCTAGCGGGGCCTACGAGCAGTACTTC.

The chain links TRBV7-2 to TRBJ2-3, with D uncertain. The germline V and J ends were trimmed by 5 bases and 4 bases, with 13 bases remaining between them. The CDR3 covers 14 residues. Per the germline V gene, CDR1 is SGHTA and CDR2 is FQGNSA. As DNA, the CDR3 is TGTGCCAGCAGCCCGCCTGGGGTTCCAGATACGCAGTATTTT. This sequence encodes CASSPPGVPDTQYF.